The rows below give T cell receptor beta chains drawn from one sample of a study of blood T cell repertoires in COVID-19. TCRdb keeps only in-frame clones here, not all; method: immunoSEQ multiplex PCR. The sample lists 95,000 to 150,000 clones, 85% to 90% occurring once. Sequenced: peripheral blood. These receptors all stem from a man older than 75 with acute or convalescent COVID-19. CDR3s include the opening cysteine and the closing phenylalanine or tryptophan. The D gene is left open where the match is weak.

NA,TRBV28,TRBJ1-5,CASRSLGWGGPNQPQHF
TRBD1,TRBV28,TRBJ1-1,CASSSLDRGRAFF
NA,TRBV5-4,TRBJ1-1,CASSAFGGAVDTEAFF
TRBD2,TRBV6-6,TRBJ2-5,CATIHKGREDGETQYF
TRBD2,TRBV19,TRBJ2-7,CASSTGRLAREQYF
TRBD1,TRBV19,TRBJ1-5,CASSITQGVGQPQHF
TRBD1,TRBV19,TRBJ1-5,CAVGQGSNQPQHF
NA,TRBV2,TRBJ2-2,CASSSGTPNTGELFF
NA,TRBV5-4,TRBJ1-2,CASSLGRDSNFYGYTF
NA,TRBV25-1,TRBJ2-7,CASSEGALRGYEQYF
NA,TRBV28,TRBJ1-2,CASNGQTLGGYTF
NA,TRBV18,TRBJ1-4,CASSPGDRKEKLFF
TRBD2,TRBV5-1,TRBJ2-7,CASSFGLAGSYEQYF
NA,TRBV27,TRBJ1-1,CASSTTGRTEAFF